Shown below are 5 T cell receptor beta chains from a single sample sequenced in a study of CD8 T cells in ankylosing spondylitis listed by TCRdb under 2017. The library was obtained by 5' RACE. Data came from an Illumina HiSeq 2500. TCRdb reprocessed the public reads (quality trimming at Q25 with fastp, clone calling with MiXCR) and kept in-frame beta chains. Each CDR3 protein appears once, grouped with its most common genes and DNA. For this sample there are 80,000 to 90,000 distinct CDR3 sequences; roughly 27% appear just once. Around 60% of the sample goes to the ten largest clones. The material sequenced was blood, either unsorted or a sorted T cell fraction (not recorded which). The receptor set was obtained from a male donor with ankylosing spondylitis or in good health (not recorded which).

This clonotype has a handful of counts. This sequence joins TRBV25-1 and TRBJ2-5, with D perhaps TRBD1 (5 bases). This CDR3 contains 14 residues. V was trimmed by 0 bases and J by 6 bases, leaving 11 bases between them. Per the germline V gene, CDR1 is MGHDK and CDR2 is SYGVNS. DNA of the CDR3: TGTGCCAGCAGTGAATATACAGGTCGGAAGACCCAGTACTTC. It specifies CASSEYTGRKTQYF.

The chain recombines TRBV20-1 with TRBJ2-3; D possibly corresponds to TRBD2 (6 bases). The CDR3 has 15 residues. Germline CDR1 reads DFQATT; CDR2 reads SNEGSKA (reference sequence). V was pared by 1 base and J by 1 base, with 12 bases between. The CDR3 region is CSARGLVGGTDTQYF. The CDR3 DNA is TGCAGTGCTAGAGGACTAGTCGGAGGCACAGATACGCAGTATTTT.

This clonotype was observed a few times. The chain's CDR3 is CATSRQINEKLFF. The CDR3 DNA follows: TGTGCCACCAGCCGACAGATTAATGAAAAACTGTTTTTT. V gene TRBV15 combines with J gene TRBJ1-4; weak D call: TRBD1 (5 bases). The CDR3 runs 13 residues. V dropped 5 bases and J dropped 4 bases, with 8 bases sitting between them. In germline, CDR1 is LNHNV, CDR2 YYDKDF (reference sequence).

This clonotype appeared a few times. The V gene is TRBV6-5, the J gene TRBJ2-3, with D maybe TRBD2 (6 bases). V was clipped by 6 bases and J by 11 bases, with 15 bases between them. Per germline, CDR1 MNHEY and CDR2 SVGAGI. This CDR3 is built from 12 residues. The CDR3 spells CASRSRGVVQYF. CDR3 bases: TGTGCCAGCAGATCACGCGGGGTAGTGCAGTATTTT.

The V call is TRBV5-1, the J call TRBJ1-4; D unclear. This CDR3 is 16 amino acids long. Germline-derived CDR1 and CDR2 are SGHRS and YFSETQ. Between the trimmed V and J ends, which lost 4 bases and 8 bases, there was a span of 21 bases. The CDR3 DNA is TGCGCCAGCAGCGGAACTGTCGGGTCGGGAGGGGAAAAACTGTTTTTT. As protein: CASSGTVGSGGEKLFF.